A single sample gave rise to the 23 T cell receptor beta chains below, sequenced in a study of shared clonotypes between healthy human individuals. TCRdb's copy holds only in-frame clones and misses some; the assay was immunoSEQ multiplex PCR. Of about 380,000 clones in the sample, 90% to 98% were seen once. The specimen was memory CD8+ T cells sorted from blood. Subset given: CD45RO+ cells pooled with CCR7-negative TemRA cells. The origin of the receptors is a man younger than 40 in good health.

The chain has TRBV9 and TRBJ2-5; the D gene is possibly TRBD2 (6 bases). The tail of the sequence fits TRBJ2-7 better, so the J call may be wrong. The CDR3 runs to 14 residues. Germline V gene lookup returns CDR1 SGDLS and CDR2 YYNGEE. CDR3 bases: TGTGCCAGCAGCCCCGGGGGAAGGGCCTACGAGCAGTACTTC. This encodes CASSPGGRAYEQYF.

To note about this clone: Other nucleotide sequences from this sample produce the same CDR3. The CDR3 reads CASSLGGNYEQYF. CDR3 nucleotide sequence: TGTGCCAGCAGCTTGGGGGGGAACTACGAGCAGTACTTC. This rearrangement joins TRBV5-4 to TRBJ2-7; D possibly matches TRBD1 or TRBD2 (5 bases each). The germline CDR1 and CDR2 sequences are SGHNT and YYREEE (reference sequence). Trimming took 0 bases from V and 3 from J, leaving 7 bases between them. The CDR3 covers 13 residues.

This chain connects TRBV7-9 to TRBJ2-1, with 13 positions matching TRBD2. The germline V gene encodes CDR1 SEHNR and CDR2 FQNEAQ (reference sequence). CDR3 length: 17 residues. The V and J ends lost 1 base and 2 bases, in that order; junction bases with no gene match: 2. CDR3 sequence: CASSLVGTSGAYNEQFF. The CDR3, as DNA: TGTGCCAGCAGCTTAGTTGGGACTAGCGGGGCCTACAATGAGCAGTTCTTC. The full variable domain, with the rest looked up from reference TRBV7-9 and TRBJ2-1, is DTGVSQNPRHKITKRGQNVTFRCDPISEHNRLYWYRQTLGQGPEFLTYFQNEAQLEKSRLLSDRFSAERPKGSFSTLEIQRTEQGDSAMYLCASSLVGTSGAYNEQFFGPGTRLTVL.

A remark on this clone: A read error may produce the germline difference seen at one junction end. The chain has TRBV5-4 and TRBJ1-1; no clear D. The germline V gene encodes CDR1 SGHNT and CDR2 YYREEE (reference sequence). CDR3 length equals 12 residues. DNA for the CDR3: TGTGCCAGCAGCACAGTGAACTCTGAAGCTTTCTTT. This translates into CASSTVNSEAFF.

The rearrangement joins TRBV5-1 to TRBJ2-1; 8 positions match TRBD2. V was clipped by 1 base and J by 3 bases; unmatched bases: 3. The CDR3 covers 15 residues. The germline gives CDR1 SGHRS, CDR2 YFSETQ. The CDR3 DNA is TGCGCCAGCAGCTTGCGGGAGGGCTACTACAATGAGCAGTTCTTC. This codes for CASSLREGYYNEQFF.

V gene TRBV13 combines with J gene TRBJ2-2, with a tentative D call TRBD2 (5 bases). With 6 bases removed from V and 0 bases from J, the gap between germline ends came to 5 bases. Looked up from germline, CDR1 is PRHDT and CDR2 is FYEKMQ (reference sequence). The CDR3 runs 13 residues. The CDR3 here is CASRLANTGELFF. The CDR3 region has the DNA TGTGCCAGCAGACTAGCGAACACCGGGGAGCTGTTTTTT.

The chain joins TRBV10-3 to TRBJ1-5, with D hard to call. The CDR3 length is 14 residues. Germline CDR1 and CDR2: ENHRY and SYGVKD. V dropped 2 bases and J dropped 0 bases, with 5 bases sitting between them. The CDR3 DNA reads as TGTGCCATCAGTGAGGGGGATAGCAATCAGCCCCAGCATTTT. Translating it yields CAISEGDSNQPQHF.

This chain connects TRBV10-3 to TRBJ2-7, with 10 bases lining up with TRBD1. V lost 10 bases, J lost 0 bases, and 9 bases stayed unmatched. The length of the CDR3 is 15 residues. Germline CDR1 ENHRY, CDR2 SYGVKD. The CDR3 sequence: CATSTGQGNSYEQYF. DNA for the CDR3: TGTGCCACGTCCACGGGACAGGGGAACTCCTACGAGCAGTACTTC.

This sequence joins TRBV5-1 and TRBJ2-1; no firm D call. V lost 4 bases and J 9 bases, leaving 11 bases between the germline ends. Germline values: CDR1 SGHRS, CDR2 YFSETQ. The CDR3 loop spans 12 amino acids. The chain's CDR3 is CASSVKGSEQFF. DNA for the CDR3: TGCGCCAGCAGCGTGAAGGGATCTGAGCAGTTCTTC.

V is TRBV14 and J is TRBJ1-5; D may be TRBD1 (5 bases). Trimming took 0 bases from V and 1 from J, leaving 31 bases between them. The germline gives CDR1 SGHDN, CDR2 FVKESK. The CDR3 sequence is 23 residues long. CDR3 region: CASSQESPKMGTLICESNQPQHF. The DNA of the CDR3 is TGTGCCAGCAGCCAAGAAAGTCCAAAGATGGGGACGCTCATATGTGAGAGCAATCAGCCCCAGCATTTT.

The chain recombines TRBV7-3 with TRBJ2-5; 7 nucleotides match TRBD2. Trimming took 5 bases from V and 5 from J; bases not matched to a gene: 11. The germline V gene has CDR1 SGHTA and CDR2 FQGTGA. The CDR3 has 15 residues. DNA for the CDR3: TGTGCCAGCAGCCCCAATGGGGGGAGGGCTGAGACCCAGTACTTC. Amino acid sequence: CASSPNGGRAETQYF.

CDR3 bases: TGTGCCAGCAGCCTTGCGACTAGCGGGAGTCTGACAGATACGCAGTATTTT. Its translation: CASSLATSGSLTDTQYF. This rearrangement joins TRBV5-4 to TRBJ2-3; TRBD2 agrees at 12 bases. The CDR3 covers 17 residues. CDR1 and CDR2 from the germline V gene are SGHNT and YYREEE (reference sequence). Trimming cost V 4 bases and J 3 bases; bases outside gene matches: 9.

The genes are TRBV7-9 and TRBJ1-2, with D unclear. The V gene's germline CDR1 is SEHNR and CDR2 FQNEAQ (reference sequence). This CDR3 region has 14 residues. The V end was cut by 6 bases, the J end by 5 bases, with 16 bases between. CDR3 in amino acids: CASRRSGPKYGYTF. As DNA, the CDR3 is TGTGCCAGCAGGCGGAGTGGCCCGAAATATGGCTACACCTTC.

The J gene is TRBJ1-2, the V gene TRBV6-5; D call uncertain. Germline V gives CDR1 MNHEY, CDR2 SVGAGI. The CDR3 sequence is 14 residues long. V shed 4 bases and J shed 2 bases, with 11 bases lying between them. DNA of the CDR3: TGTGCCAGCAGTTTACAAGCGAAGAACTATGGCTACACCTTC. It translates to CASSLQAKNYGYTF.

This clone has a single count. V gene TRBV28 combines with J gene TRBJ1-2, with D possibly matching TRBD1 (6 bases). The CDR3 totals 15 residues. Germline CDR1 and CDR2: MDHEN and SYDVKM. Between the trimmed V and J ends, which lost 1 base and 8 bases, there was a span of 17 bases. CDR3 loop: CASSLFLDSLSGYTF. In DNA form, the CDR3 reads TGTGCCAGCAGTTTATTCTTGGACAGTTTATCAGGCTACACCTTC.

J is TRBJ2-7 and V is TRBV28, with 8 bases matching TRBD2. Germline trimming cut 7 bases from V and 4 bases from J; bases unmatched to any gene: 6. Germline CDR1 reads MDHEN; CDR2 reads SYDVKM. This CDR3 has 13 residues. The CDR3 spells CASKGGRRYEQYF. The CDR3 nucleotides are TGTGCCAGCAAAGGCGGGAGGCGGTACGAGCAGTACTTC.

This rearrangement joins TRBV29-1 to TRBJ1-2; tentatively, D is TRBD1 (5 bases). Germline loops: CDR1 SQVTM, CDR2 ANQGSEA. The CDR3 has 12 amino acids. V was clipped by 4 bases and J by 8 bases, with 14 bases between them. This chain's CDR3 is CSVARGSFGYTF. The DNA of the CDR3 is TGCAGCGTTGCGCGGGGCTCCTTCGGCTACACCTTC.

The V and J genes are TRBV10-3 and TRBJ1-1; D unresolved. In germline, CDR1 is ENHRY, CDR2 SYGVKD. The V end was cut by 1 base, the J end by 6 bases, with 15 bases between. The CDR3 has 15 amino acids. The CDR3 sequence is CAISEYKGGNAEAFF. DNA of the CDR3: TGTGCCATCAGTGAGTATAAGGGTGGCAACGCTGAAGCTTTCTTT.

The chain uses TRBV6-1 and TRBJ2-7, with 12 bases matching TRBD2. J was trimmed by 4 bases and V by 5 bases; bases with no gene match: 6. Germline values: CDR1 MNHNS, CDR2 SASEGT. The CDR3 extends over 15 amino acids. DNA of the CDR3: TGTGCCAGCAGTCCCCGACTAGCGGGAGTTTACGAGCAGTACTTC. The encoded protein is CASSPRLAGVYEQYF.

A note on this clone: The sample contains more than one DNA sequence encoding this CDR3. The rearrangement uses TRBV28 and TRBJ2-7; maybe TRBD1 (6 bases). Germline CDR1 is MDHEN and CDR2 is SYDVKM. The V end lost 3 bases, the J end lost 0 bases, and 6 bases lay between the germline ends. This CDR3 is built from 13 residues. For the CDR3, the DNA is TGTGCCAGCAGTTTGGACAGCTCCTACGAGCAGTACTTC. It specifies CASSLDSSYEQYF.

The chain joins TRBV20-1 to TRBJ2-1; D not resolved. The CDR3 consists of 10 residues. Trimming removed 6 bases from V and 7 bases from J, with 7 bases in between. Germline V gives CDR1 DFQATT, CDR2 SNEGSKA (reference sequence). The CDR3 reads CSAARNEQFF. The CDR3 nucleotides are TGCAGTGCGGCCAGGAATGAGCAGTTCTTC.

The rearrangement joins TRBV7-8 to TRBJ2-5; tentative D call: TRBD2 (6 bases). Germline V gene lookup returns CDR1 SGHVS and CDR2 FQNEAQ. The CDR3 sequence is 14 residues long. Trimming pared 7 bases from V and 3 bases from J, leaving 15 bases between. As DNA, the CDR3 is TGTGCCAGCAAACGGACCCCGGGAGAAGAGACCCAGTACTTC. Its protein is CASKRTPGEETQYF. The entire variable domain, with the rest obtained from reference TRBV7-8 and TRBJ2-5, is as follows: GAGVSQSPRYKVAKRGQDVALRCDPISGHVSLFWYQQALGQGPEFLTYFQNEAQLDKSGLPSDRFFAERPEGSVSTLKIQRTQQEDSAVYLCASKRTPGEETQYFGPGTRLLVL.

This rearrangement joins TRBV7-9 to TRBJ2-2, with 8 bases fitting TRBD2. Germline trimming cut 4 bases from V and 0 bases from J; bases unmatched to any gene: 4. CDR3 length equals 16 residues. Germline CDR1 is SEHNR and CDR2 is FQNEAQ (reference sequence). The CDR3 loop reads CASSSLSGTNTGELFF. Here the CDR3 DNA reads TGTGCCAGCAGCTCTCTTAGCGGGACGAACACCGGGGAGCTGTTTTTT. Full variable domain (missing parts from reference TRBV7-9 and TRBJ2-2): DTGVSQNPRHKITKRGQNVTFRCDPISEHNRLYWYRQTLGQGPEFLTYFQNEAQLEKSRLLSDRFSAERPKGSFSTLEIQRTEQGDSAMYLCASSSLSGTNTGELFFGEGSRLTVL.